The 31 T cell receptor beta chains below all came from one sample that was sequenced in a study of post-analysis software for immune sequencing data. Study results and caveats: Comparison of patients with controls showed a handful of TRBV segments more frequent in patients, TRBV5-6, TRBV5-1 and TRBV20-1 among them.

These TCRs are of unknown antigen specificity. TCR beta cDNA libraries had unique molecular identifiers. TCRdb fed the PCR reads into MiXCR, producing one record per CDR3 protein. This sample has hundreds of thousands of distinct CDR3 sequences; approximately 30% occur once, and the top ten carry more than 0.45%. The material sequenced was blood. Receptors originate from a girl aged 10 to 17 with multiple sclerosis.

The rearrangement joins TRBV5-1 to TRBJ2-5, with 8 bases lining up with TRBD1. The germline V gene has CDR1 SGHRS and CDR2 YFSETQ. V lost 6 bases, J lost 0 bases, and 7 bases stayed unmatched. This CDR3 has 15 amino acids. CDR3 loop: CASKGQGGYQETQYF. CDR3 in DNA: TGCGCCAGCAAAGGACAGGGCGGGTACCAAGAGACCCAGTACTTC.

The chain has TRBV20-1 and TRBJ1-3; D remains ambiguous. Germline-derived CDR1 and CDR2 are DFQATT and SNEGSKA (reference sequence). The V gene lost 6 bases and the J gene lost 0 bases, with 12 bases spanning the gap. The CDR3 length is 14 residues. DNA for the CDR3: TGCAGTGCGGCCGGACCGAACTCTGGAAACACCATATATTTT. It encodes CSAAGPNSGNTIYF.

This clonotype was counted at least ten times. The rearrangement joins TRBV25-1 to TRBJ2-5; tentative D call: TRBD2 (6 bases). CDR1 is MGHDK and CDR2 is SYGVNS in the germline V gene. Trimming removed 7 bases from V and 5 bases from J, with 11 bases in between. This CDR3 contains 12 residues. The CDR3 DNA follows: TGTGCCAGCAATTATGGGAGGGAGACCCAGTACTTC. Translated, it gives CASNYGRETQYF.

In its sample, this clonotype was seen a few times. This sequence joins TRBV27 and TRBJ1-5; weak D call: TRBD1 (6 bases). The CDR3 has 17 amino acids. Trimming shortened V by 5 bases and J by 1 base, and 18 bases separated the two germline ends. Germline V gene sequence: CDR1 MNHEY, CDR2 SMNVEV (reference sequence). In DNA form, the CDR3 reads TGTGCCAGCAGTGACTCTCGACAGGTAGGGAGCAATCAGCCCCAGCATTTT. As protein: CASSDSRQVGSNQPQHF.

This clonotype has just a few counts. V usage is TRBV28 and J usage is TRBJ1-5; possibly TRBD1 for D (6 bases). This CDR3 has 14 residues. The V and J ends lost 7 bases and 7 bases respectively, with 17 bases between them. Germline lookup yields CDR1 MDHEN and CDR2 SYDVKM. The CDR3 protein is CASTLTGRSQPQHF. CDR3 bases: TGTGCCAGCACCCTTACAGGGCGAAGCCAGCCCCAGCATTTT.

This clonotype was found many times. CDR3 protein: CASSYDIQGYTEAFF. In nucleotides, the CDR3 is TGTGCCAGCAGTTACGACATACAGGGTTACACTGAAGCTTTCTTT. The V gene is TRBV6-5, the J gene TRBJ1-1; weak D call: TRBD1 (6 bases). The germline V gene has CDR1 MNHEY and CDR2 SVGAGI. The CDR3 is 15 residues long. V shed 2 bases and J shed 3 bases, with 13 bases lying between them.

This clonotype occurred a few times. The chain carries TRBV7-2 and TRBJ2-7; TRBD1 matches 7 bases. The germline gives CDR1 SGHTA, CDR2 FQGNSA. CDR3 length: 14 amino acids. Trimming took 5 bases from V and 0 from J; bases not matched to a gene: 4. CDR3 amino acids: CASSRQGSSYEQYF. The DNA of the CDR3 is TGTGCCAGCAGCCGACAGGGCAGCTCCTACGAGCAGTACTTC.

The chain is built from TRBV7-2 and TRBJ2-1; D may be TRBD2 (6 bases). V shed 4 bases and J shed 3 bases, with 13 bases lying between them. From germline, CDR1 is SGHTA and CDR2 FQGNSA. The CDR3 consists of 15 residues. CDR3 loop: CASSSSSASYNEQFF. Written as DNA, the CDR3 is TGTGCCAGCAGCTCCTCTAGCGCGAGCTACAATGAGCAGTTCTTC.

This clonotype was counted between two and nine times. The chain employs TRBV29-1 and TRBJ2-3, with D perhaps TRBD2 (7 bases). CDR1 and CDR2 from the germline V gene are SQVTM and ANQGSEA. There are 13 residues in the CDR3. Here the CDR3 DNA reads TGCGGCGGGCGGGGGCCAAGCACGAGGCCGCAGTATTTT. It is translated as CGGRGPSTRPQYF.

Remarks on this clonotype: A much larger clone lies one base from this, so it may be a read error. This CDR3 reads CSAWAAEYQETQYF. The CDR3 coding sequence is TGCAGTGCTTGGGCAGCGGAGTACCAAGAGACCCAGTACTTC. V and J are TRBV20-1 and TRBJ2-5; perhaps TRBD2 as D (5 bases). The CDR3 contains 14 residues. In germline, CDR1 is DFQATT, CDR2 SNEGSKA (reference sequence). V was shortened by 5 bases and J by 0 bases, with 13 bases between the two germline ends.

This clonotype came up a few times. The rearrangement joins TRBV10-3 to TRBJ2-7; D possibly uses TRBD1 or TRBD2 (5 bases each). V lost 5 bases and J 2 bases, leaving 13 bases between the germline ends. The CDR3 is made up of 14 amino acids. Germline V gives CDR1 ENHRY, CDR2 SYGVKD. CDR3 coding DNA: TGTGCCATCAGTCCGGGACGGAACACCTACGAGCAGTACTTC. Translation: CAISPGRNTYEQYF.

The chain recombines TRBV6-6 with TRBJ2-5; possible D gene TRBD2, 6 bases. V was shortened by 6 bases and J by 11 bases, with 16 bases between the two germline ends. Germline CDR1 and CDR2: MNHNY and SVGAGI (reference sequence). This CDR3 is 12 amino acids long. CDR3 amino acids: CASRTGLVEQYF. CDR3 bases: TGTGCCAGCAGAACGGGACTGGTAGAGCAGTACTTC.

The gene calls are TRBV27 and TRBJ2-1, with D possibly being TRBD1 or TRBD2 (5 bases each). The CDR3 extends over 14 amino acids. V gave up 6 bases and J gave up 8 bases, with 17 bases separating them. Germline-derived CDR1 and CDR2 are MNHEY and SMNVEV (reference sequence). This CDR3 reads CASRGTILGHEQFF. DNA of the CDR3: TGTGCCAGCAGGGGGACCATTTTAGGGCATGAGCAGTTCTTC.

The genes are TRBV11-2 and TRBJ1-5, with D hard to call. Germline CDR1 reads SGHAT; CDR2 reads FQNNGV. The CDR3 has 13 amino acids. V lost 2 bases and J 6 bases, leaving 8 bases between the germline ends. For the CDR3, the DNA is TGTGCCAGCAGCTTACGGACCGCTCAGCCCCAGCATTTT. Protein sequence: CASSLRTAQPQHF.

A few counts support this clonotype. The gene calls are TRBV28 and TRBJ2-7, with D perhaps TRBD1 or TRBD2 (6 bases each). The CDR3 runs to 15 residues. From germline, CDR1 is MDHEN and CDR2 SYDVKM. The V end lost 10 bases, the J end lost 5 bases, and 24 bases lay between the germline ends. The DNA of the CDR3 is TGTGCCACCGGGAACCAAGGGGGGTTTTCGGACGAGCAGTACTTC. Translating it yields CATGNQGGFSDEQYF.

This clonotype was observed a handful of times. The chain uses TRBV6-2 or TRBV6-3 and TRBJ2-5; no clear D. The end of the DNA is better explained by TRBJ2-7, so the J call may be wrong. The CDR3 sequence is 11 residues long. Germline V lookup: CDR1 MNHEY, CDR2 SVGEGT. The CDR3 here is CASREQYEQYF. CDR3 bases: TGTGCCAGCAGAGAACAATACGAGCAGTACTTC.

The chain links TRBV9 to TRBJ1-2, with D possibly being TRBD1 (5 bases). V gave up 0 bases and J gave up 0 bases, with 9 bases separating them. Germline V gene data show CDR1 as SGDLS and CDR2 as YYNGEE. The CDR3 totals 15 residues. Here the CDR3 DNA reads TGTGCCAGCAGCGTAGATGGGGGAACTAACTATGGCTACACCTTC. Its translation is CASSVDGGTNYGYTF.

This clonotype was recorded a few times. CDR3 loop: CASSYLPAGTYEQYF. The CDR3 DNA follows: TGTGCCAGCAGTTACCTTCCGGCGGGAACCTACGAGCAGTACTTC. The chain links TRBV7-6 to TRBJ2-7; D possibly corresponds to TRBD2 (6 bases). V was pared by 6 bases and J by 2 bases, with 17 bases between. The CDR3 extends over 15 amino acids. Germline CDR1 reads SGHVS; CDR2 reads FNYEAQ.

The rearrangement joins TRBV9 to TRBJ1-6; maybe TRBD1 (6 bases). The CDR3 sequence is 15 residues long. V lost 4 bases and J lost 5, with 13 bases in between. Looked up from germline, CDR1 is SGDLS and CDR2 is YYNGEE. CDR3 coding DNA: TGTGCCAGCAGCACAACGGGACAAAATAATTCACCCCTCCACTTT. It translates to CASSTTGQNNSPLHF.

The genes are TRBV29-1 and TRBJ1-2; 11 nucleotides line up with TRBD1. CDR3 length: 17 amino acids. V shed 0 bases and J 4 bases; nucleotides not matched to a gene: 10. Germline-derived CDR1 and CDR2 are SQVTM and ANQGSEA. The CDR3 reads CSVEDPRTGGYGYGYTF. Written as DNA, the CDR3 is TGCAGCGTTGAAGATCCTCGGACAGGGGGCTATGGCTATGGCTACACCTTC.

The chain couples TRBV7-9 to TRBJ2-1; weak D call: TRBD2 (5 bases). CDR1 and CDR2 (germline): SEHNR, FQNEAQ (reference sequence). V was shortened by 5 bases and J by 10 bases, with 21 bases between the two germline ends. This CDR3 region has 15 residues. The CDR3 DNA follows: TGTGCCAGCAGCCTCCAGCCGGCTAGCCCTGGAGAGCAGTTCTTC. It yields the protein CASSLQPASPGEQFF.

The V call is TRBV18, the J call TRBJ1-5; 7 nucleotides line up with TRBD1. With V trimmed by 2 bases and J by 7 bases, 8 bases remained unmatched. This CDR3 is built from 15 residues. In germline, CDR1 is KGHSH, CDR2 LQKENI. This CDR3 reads CASSPTGTGAQPQHF. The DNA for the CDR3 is TGTGCCAGCTCACCAACGGGAACAGGGGCACAGCCCCAGCATTTT.

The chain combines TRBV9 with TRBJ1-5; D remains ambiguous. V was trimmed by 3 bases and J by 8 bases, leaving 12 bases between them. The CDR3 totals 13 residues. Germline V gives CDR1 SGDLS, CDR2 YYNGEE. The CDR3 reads CASSAGLLEPQHF. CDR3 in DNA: TGTGCCAGCAGCGCCGGACTCCTTGAGCCCCAGCATTTT.

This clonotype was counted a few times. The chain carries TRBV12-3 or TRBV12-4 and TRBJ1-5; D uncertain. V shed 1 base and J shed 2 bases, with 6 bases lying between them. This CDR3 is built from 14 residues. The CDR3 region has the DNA TGTGCCAGCAGTTTAGGACAACGCAATCAGCCCCAGCATTTT. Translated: CASSLGQRNQPQHF.

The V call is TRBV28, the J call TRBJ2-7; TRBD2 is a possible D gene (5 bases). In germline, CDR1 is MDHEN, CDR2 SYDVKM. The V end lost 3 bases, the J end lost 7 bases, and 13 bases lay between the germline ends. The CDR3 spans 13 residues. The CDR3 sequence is CASSLGMSGEQYF. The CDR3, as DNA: TGTGCCAGCAGTTTGGGTATGTCGGGAGAGCAGTACTTC.

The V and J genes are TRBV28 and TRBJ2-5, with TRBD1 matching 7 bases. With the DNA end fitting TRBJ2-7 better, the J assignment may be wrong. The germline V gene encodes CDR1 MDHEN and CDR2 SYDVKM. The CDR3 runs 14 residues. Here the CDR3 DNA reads TGTGCCAGCAGACTATCGACAGGGAGTTACGAGCAGTACTTC. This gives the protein CASRLSTGSYEQYF.

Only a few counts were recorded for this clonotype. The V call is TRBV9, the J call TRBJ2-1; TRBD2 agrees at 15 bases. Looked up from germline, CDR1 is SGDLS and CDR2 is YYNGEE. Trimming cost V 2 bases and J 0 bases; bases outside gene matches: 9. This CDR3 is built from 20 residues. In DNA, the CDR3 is TGTGCCAGCAGCGTTGAACCGGGACTAGCGGGAGGAACCTCCTACAATGAGCAGTTCTTC. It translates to CASSVEPGLAGGTSYNEQFF.

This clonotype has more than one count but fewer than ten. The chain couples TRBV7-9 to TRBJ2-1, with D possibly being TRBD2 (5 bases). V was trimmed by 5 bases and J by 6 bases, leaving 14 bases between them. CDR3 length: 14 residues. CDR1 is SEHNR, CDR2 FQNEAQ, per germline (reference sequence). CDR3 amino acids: CASSPLAGFNEQFF. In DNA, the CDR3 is TGTGCCAGCAGCCCCCTGGCGGGTTTCAATGAGCAGTTCTTC.

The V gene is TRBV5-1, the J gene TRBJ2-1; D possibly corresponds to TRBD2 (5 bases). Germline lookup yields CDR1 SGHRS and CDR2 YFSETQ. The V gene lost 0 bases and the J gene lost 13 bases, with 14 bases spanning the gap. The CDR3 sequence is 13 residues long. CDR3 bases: TGCGCCAGCAGCTTGGCCGGTTTGGAGGAACAGTTCTTC. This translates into CASSLAGLEEQFF. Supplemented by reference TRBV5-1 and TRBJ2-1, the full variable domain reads KAGVTQTPRYLIKTRGQQVTLSCSPISGHRSVSWYQQTPGQGLQFLFEYFSETQRNKGNFPGRFSGRQFSNSRSEMNVSTLELGDSALYLCASSLAGLEEQFFGPGTRLTVL.

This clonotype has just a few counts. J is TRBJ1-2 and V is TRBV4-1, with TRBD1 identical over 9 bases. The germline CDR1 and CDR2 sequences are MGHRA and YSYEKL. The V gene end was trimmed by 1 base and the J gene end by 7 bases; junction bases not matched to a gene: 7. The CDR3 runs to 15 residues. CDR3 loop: CASSQGDRDRAGYTF. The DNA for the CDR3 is TGCGCCAGCAGCCAAGGGGACCGGGACAGGGCTGGCTACACCTTC.

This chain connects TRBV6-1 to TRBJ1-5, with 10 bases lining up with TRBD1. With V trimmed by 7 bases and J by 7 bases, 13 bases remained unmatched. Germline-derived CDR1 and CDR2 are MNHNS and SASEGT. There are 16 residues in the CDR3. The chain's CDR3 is CASTTGGQGTGQPQHF. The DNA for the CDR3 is TGTGCCAGCACCACCGGGGGACAGGGGACAGGGCAGCCCCAGCATTTT.